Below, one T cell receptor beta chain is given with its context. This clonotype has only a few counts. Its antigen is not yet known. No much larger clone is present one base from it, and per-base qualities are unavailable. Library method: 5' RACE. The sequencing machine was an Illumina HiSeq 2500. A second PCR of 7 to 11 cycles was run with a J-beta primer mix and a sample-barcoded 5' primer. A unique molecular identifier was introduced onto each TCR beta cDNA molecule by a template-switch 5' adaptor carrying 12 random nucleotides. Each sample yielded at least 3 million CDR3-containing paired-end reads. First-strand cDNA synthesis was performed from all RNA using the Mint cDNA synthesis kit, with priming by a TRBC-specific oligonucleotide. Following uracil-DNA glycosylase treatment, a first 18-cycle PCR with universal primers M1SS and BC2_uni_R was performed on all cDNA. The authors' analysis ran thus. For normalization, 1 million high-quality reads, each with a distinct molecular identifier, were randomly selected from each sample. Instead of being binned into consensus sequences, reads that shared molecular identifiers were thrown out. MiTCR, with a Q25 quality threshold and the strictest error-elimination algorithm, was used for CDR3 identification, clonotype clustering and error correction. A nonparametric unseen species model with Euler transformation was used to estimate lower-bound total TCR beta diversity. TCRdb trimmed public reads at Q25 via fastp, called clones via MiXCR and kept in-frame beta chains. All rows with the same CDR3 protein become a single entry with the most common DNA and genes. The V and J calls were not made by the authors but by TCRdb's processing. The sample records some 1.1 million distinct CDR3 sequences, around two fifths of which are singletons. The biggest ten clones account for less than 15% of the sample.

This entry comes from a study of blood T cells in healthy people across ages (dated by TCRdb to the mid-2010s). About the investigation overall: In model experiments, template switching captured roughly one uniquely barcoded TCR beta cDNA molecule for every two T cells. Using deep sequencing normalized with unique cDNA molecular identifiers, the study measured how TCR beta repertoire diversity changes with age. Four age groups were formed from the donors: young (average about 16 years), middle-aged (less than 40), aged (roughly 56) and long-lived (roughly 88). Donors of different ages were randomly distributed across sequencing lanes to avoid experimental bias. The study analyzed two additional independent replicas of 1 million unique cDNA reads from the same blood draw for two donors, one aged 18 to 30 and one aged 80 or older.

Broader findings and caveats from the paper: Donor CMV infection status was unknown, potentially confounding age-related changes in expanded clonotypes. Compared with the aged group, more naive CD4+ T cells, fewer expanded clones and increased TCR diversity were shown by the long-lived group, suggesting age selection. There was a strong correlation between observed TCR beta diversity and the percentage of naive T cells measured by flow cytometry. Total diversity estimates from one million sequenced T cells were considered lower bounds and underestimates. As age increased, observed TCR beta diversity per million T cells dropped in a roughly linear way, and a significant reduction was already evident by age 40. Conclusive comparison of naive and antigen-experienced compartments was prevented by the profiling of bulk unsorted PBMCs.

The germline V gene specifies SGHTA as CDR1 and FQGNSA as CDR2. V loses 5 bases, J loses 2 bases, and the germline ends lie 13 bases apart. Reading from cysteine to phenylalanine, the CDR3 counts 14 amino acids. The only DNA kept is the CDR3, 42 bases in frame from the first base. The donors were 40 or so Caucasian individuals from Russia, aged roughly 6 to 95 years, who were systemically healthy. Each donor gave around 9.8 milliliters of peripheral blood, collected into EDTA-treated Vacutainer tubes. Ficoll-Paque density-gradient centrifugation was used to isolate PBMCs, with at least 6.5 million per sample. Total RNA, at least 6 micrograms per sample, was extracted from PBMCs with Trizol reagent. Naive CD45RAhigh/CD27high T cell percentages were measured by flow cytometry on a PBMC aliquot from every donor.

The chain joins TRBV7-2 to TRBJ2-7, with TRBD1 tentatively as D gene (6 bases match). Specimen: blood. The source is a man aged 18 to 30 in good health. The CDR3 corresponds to CASSLGTLTYEQYF. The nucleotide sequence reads TGTGCCAGCAGCCTTGGGACATTAACCTACGAGCAGTACTTC.